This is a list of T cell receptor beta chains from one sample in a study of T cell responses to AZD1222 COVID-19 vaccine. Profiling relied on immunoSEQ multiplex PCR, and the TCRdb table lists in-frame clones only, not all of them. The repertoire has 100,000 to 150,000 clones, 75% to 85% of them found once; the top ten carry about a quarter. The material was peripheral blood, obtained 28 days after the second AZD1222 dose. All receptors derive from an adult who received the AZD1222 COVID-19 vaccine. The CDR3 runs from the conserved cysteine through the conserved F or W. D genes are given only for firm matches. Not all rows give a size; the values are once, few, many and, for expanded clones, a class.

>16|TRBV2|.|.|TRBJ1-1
TGTGCCAGCAGTACCCAGGGGAATAAGGTGAACACTGAAGCTTTCTTT
CASSTQGNKVNTEAFF
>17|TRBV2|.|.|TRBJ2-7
TGTGCCAGCAGTGAAGCACGTGAGGGCTTTAGCTCCTACGAGCAGTACTTC
CASSEAREGFSSYEQYF
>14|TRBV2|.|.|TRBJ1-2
TGTGCCAGCAGACCAGATCAGACTAACTATGGCTACACCTTC
CASRPDQTNYGYTF
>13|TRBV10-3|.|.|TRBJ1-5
TGTGCCATCAGTGAGGGGGTAGGGTTGCCCCAGCATTTT
CAISEGVGLPQHF
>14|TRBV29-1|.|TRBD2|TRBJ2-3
TGCAGCGTCGATACCCTAGCGGGCACAGATACGCAGTATTTT
CSVDTLAGTDTQYF
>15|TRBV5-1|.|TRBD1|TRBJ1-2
TGCGCCAGCAGCACTGGGACAGCCTTTGTCTATGGCTACACCTTC
CASSTGTAFVYGYTF
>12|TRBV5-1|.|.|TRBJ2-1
TGCGCCAGCAGCTTGGTCCCCAATGAGCAGTTCTTC
CASSLVPNEQFF
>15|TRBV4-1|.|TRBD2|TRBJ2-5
TGCGCCAGCAGCCTCCGGACTAGCGGGGAAGGGACCCAGTACTTC
CASSLRTSGEGTQYF
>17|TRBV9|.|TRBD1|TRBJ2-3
TGTGCCAGCAGCGTAGCTCCTTTGGGACAGGGGTTAGATACGCAGTATTTT
CASSVAPLGQGLDTQYF
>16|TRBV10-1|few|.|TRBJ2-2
TGCGCCAGCAGTGAGTCGGGGGGGCCCGGGACCGGGGAGCTGTTTTTT
CASSESGGPGTGELFF
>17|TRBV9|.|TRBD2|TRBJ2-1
TGTGCCAGCAGCCTTTACTCGACTAGCGGGTCGTACAATGAGCAGTTCTTC
CASSLYSTSGSYNEQFF
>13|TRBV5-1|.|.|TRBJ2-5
TGCGCCAGCAGCTCGGGCAGCCAAGAGACCCAGTACTTC
CASSSGSQETQYF
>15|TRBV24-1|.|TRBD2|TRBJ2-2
TGTGCCACCAGTGGACTAGCTGTGAACACCGGGGAGCTGTTTTTT
CATSGLAVNTGELFF
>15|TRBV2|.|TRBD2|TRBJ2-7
TGTGCCAGCACCCCAGAAGCGGGGCGGTCCTACGAGCAGTACTTC
CASTPEAGRSYEQYF
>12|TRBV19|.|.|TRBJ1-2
TGTGCCAGTAGTATACCGCGAGGAGTCTACACCTTC
CASSIPRGVYTF
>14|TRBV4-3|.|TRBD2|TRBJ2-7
TGCGCCAGCAGCCAAGATAGCGGGGGCTACGAGCAGTACTTC
CASSQDSGGYEQYF
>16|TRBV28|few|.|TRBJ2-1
TGTGCCAGCAGTTTGCTGCAGCGATCCTCCTACAATGAGCAGTTCTTC
CASSLLQRSSYNEQFF
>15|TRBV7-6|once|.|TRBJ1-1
TGTGCCAGCAGCTTACGGGGACAAATGAACACTGAAGCTTTCTTT
CASSLRGQMNTEAFF
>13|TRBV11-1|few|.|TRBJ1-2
TGTGCCAGCAGCCTCATCTTAGGCAGTGGCTACACCTTC
CASSLILGSGYTF
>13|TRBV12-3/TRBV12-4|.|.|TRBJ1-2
TGTGCCAGCAGTAATAATGCTAACTATGGCTACACCTTC
CASSNNANYGYTF
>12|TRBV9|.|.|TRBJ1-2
TGTGCCAGCAGCAGGGTGAACTATGGCTACACCTTC
CASSRVNYGYTF
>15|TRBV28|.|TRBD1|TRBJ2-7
TGTGCCAGCAGTTTAGAACGAGGGGGCCTCTACGAGCAGTACTTC
CASSLERGGLYEQYF
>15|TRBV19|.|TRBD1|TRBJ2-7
TGTGCCAGTACCGCAACCGGGACAGGGGGCGGCGAGCAGTACTTC
CASTATGTGGGEQYF
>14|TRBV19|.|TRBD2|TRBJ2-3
TGTGCCAGTAAGCGGGGCCCACGCACAGATACGCAGTATTTT
CASKRGPRTDTQYF
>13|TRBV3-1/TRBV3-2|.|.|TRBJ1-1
TGTGCCAGCAGCCAAAGTACCGAGGGGGGAGCTTTCTTT
CASSQSTEGGAFF
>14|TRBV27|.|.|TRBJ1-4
TGTGCCAGCAGTTTATTCCCGGGGAATGAAAAACTGTTTTTT
CASSLFPGNEKLFF
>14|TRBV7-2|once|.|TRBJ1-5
TGTGCCAGCAGCTCTAAATGGGCGGGTCAGCCCCAGCATTTT
CASSSKWAGQPQHF
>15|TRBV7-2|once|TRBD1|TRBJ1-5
TGTGCCAGCAGCTTCCATACAGGGGGCAATCAGCCCCAGCATTTT
CASSFHTGGNQPQHF
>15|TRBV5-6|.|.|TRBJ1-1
TGTGCCAGCAGTTCCATGACGGAACAGAACACTGAAGCTTTCTTT
CASSSMTEQNTEAFF